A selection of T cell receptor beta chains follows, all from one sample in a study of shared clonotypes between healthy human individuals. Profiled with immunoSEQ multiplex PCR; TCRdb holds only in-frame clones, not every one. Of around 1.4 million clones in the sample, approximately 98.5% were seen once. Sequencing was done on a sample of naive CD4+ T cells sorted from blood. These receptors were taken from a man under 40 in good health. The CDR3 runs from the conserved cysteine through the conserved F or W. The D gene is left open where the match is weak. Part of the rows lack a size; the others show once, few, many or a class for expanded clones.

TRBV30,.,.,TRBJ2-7,CAWSTSEGQYF,TGTGCCTGGAGTACCAGCGAGGGCCAGTACTTC
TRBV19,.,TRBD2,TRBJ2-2,CASSGTSGSVSGELFF,TGTGCCAGTAGCGGGACTAGCGGGAGCGTTTCCGGGGAGCTGTTTTTT
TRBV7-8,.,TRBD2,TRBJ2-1,CASSPLGGSTAYNEQFF,TGTGCCAGCAGCCCCCTAGGCGGGAGCACAGCCTACAATGAGCAGTTCTTC
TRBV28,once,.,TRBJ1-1,CASSSSGGREAFF,.
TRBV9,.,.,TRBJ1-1,CASSAGDGVTEAFF,TGTGCCAGCAGCGCCGGAGATGGGGTCACTGAAGCTTTCTTT
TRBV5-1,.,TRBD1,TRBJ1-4,CASSPGMDRGREKLFF,TGCGCCAGCAGCCCAGGGATGGACAGGGGACGTGAAAAACTGTTTTTT
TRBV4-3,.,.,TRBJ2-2,CASRNRGDTGELFF,TGCGCCAGCAGAAACCGAGGGGATACCGGGGAGCTGTTTTTT
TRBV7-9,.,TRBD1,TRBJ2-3,CASGIRQGGSTDTQYF,TGTGCCAGCGGAATTCGACAGGGTGGAAGCACAGATACGCAGTATTTT
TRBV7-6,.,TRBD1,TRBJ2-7,CASSRLRDSPYEQYF,TGTGCCAGCAGTCGACTTCGGGACAGTCCCTACGAGCAGTACTTC
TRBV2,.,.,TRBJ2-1,CASSEARYNEQFF,TGTGCCAGCAGTGAAGCGAGGTACAATGAGCAGTTCTTC
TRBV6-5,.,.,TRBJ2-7,CASSYSTGAYSEQYF,TGTGCCAGCAGTTACTCGACAGGCGCTTATAGCGAGCAGTACTTC
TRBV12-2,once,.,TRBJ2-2,CASRLAVGYTGELFF,TGTGCAAGTCGCTTAGCTGTCGGTTACACCGGGGAGCTGTTTTTT
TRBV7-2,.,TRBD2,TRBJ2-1,CASSLGLALYNEQFF,TGTGCCAGCAGCCTCGGACTAGCCCTCTACAATGAGCAGTTCTTC
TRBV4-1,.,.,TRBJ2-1,CASSQMRADYNEQFF,TGCGCCAGCAGCCAAATGAGGGCCGACTACAATGAGCAGTTCTTC
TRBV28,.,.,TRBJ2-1,CASRRLARYEQFF,TGTGCCAGCAGACGGCTAGCACGGTATGAGCAGTTCTTC
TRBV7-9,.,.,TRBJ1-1,CASSLDDVTEAFF,TGTGCCAGCAGCTTAGACGACGTAACTGAAGCTTTCTTT
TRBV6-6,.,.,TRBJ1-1,CASSYSGSGEAPQAFF,TGTGCCAGCAGTTACTCGGGGTCCGGTGAGGCCCCGCAAGCTTTCTTT
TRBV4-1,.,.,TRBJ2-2,CASSHVNRGNGELFF,TGCGCCAGCAGCCATGTAAATCGCGGAAACGGGGAGCTGTTTTTT
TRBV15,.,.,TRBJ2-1,CATNAGTYNEQFF,TGTGCCACTAACGCCGGGACTTACAATGAGCAGTTCTTC
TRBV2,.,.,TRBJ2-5,CASSPQDTQETQYF,TGTGCCAGCAGTCCCCAGGACACCCAAGAGACCCAGTACTTC
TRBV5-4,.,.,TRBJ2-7,CASSSRTGYEQYF,TGTGCCAGCAGCTCTAGGACCGGATACGAGCAGTACTTC
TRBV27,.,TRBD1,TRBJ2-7,CASSSSTGPRSYF,TGTGCCAGCAGTTCATCGACAGGGCCCCGTTCTTACTTC
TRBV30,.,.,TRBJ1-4,CAWRQGGTGKLFF,TGTGCCTGGAGGCAGGGCGGAACGGGAAAACTGTTTTTT
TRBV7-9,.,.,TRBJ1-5,CASSSGQYQPQHF,TGTGCCAGCAGCTCCGGACAGTATCAGCCCCAGCATTTT
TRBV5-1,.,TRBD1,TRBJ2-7,CASSLGQGLYEQYF,TGCGCCAGCAGCCTGGGACAGGGGCTCTACGAGCAGTACTTC
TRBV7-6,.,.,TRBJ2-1,CASSMRERSSYNEQFF,TGTGCCAGCAGCATGAGGGAGCGGAGCTCCTACAATGAGCAGTTCTTC
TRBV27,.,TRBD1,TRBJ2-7,CASSPTGQSYEQYF,TGTGCCAGCAGCCCAACGGGACAGAGCTACGAGCAGTACTTC
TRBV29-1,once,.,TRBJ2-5,CSVEGGLGQETQYF,TGCAGCGTTGAAGGGGGGTTGGGCCAAGAGACCCAGTACTTC
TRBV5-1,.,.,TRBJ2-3,CASSLSTGTDTQYF,TGCGCCAGCAGCTTGTCGACGGGCACAGATACGCAGTATTTT
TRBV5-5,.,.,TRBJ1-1,CASSLALDFYSGEAFF,TGTGCCAGCAGCTTGGCCCTGGATTTTTATAGCGGTGAAGCTTTCTTT
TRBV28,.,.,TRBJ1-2,CASSLAGWGPTNYGYTF,TGTGCCAGCAGCCTCGCCGGGTGGGGACCTACTAACTATGGCTACACCTTC
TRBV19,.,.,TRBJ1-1,CASQRVGTEAFF,TGTGCCAGCCAGAGGGTGGGAACTGAAGCTTTCTTT
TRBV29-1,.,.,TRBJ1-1,CSVELGFAFF,TGCAGCGTTGAATTAGGGTTTGCTTTCTTT
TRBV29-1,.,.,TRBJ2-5,CSVVRGSETQYF,TGCAGCGTTGTAAGAGGGTCGGAGACCCAGTACTTC
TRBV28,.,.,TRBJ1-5,CASSLGGLGYQPQHF,TGTGCCAGCAGTTTGGGGGGGCTTGGATATCAGCCCCAGCATTTT
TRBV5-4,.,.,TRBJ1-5,CASSFPRNNQPQHF,TGTGCCAGCAGCTTCCCACGGAACAATCAGCCCCAGCATTTT
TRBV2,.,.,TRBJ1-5,CASSGVGVSNQPQHF,TGTGCCAGCAGTGGTGTAGGGGTCAGCAATCAGCCCCAGCATTTT
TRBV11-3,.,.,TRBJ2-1,CASSLDSQDISYNEQFF,TGTGCCAGCAGCTTAGATTCGCAGGACATCTCCTACAATGAGCAGTTCTTC
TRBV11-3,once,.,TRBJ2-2,CASSHTVQSGTGELFF,TGTGCCAGCAGCCACACTGTGCAATCGGGCACCGGGGAGCTGTTTTTT
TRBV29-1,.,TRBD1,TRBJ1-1,CSARQGLDTEAFF,TGCAGCGCGAGACAGGGTTTGGACACTGAAGCTTTCTTT
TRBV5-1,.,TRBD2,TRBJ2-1,CASSLALAGGNEQFF,TGCGCCAGCAGCTTGGCTCTAGCGGGAGGGAATGAGCAGTTCTTC
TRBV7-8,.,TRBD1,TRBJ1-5,CASSWTGQSKNQPQHF,TGTGCCAGCAGCTGGACAGGACAGTCCAAGAATCAGCCCCAGCATTTT
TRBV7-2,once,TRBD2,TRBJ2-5,CASSLRSAGGGETQYF,TGTGCCAGCAGCTTACGGAGCGCGGGAGGGGGAGAGACCCAGTACTTC
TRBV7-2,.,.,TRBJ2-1,CASSLGQPPLRYNEQFF,TGTGCCAGCAGCTTAGGGCAGCCACCCCTTCGATACAATGAGCAGTTCTTC